The 24 T cell receptor beta chains reported below all come from one sample, sequenced in a study of breast tumors, draining lymph nodes, adjacent tissues. One entry per CDR3 protein results from TCRdb running MiXCR on the multiplex PCR reads. The profile covers over 60,000 distinct CDR3 sequences, with approximately 45% appearing a single time and about 8.4% taken by the ten largest. Sequencing was performed on breast tumor tissue. The receptors were sampled from a female donor with breast cancer. Some clones in this sample may be carry-over from other donors' samples.

The V gene is TRBV5-6, the J gene TRBJ2-5, with 11 bases matching TRBD2. CDR1 is SGHDT, CDR2 YYEEEE, per germline. CDR3 length equals 18 residues. V lost 1 base and J lost 5; bases outside the gene matches: 13. CDR3 nucleotide sequence: TGTGCCAGCAGCTTGACGTTACTAGCGGGAGAGACCGGGGAGACCCAGTACTTC. Its translation: CASSLTLLAGETGETQYF.

In the case of this clonotype: It may be a read error: a sequence one base away is much more abundant. The chain uses TRBV6-5 and TRBJ2-2, with D unresolved. Per the germline V gene, CDR1 is MNHEY and CDR2 is SVGAGI. This CDR3 contains 13 residues. V shed 1 base and J shed 6 bases, with 6 bases lying between them. In DNA form, the CDR3 reads TGTGCCAGCAGTTACTTTTATGCCGGGGAGCTGTTTTTT. Protein product: CASSYFYAGELFF.

The genes are TRBV5-1 and TRBJ2-5; D is unresolved. This CDR3 is 13 amino acids long. Germline V gene data show CDR1 as SGHRS and CDR2 as YFSETQ. The V end was cut by 5 bases, the J end by 7 bases, with 15 bases between. The CDR3 DNA reads TGCGCCAGCAGACAAGAGAATCGTGGGACCCAGTACTTC. Encoded protein: CASRQENRGTQYF. Filled out from reference TRBV5-1 and TRBJ2-5, the complete variable domain reads KAGVTQTPRYLIKTRGQQVTLSCSPISGHRSVSWYQQTPGQGLQFLFEYFSETQRNKGNFPGRFSGRQFSNSRSEMNVSTLELGDSALYLCASRQENRGTQYFGPGTRLLVL.

Points on this clonotype: The CDR3 does not end in the conserved phenylalanine or tryptophan, so this is likely a read error. The chain has TRBV7-8 and TRBJ1-2, with D possibly TRBD1 on 5 matching bases. V was shortened by 0 bases and J by 3 bases, with 8 bases between the two germline ends. Germline V gene lookup returns CDR1 SGHVS and CDR2 FQNEAQ. The CDR3 is 14 amino acids. CDR3 loop: CASSLARRDYGYTV. CDR3 DNA: TGTGCCAGCAGCTTAGCTCGCAGGGACTATGGCTACACCGTC.

The V call is TRBV11-2, the J call TRBJ1-2; weak D call: TRBD1 (5 bases). Trimming took 8 bases from V and 5 from J, leaving 30 bases between them. Per germline, CDR1 SGHAT and CDR2 FQNNGV. This CDR3 spans 18 amino acids. For the CDR3, the DNA is TGTGCCAGCTCGTTAACCGGGGAGCAGGGCCCAATCATATATGGCTACACCTTC. It codes for CASSLTGEQGPIIYGYTF.

This clonotype came up many times. The V gene is TRBV11-2, the J gene TRBJ2-7; tentative D call: TRBD1 (5 bases). CDR1 is SGHAT, CDR2 FQNNGV, per germline. The CDR3 is 14 amino acids. Trimming cost V 8 bases and J 0 bases, with 14 bases left between them. CDR3 sequence (DNA): TGTGCCAGCCCCAATGGACAAACCTCCTACGAGCAGTACTTC. It translates to CASPNGQTSYEQYF.

The V and J genes are TRBV6-2 or TRBV6-3 and TRBJ1-5; possibly TRBD1 for D (6 bases). CDR3 length: 13 amino acids. Trimming removed 6 bases at V and 14 bases at J, with 20 bases between. Germline CDR1 is MNHEY and CDR2 is SVGEGT. The CDR3 nucleotides read TGTGCCAGCAGCGAGTTTGGGGGCGCCTACGAGCATTTT. It translates to CASSEFGGAYEHF.

This clonotype was observed a few times. The chain has TRBV9 and TRBJ1-3; no clear D gene. CDR1 and CDR2 from the germline V gene are SGDLS and YYNGEE. Trimming cost V 0 bases and J 2 bases, with 9 bases left between them. The CDR3 is 15 residues long. The CDR3 bases are TGTGCCAGCAGCGTAGGTAGCGGCCCTGGAAACACCATATATTTT. As protein: CASSVGSGPGNTIYF. The variable domain in full, completed from reference TRBV9 and TRBJ1-3, reads DSGVTQTPKHLITATGQRVTLRCSPRSGDLSVYWYQQSLDQGLQFLIQYYNGEERAKGNILERFSAQQFPDLHSELNLSSLELGDSALYFCASSVGSGPGNTIYFGEGSWLTVV.

This clonotype was recorded at least ten times. V and J are TRBV12-5 and TRBJ2-7; D unresolved. V lost 3 bases to trimming and J lost 2 bases, with 17 bases between them. The CDR3 spans 16 residues. Looked up from germline, CDR1 is LGHNT and CDR2 is FRNRAP. Here the CDR3 reads CASGFPSGGITYEQYF. DNA of the CDR3: TGTGCTAGTGGTTTCCCGTCGGGCGGAATCACCTACGAGCAGTACTTC.

This clonotype showed up just a few times. The V gene is TRBV20-1, the J gene TRBJ1-1, with no clear D. Germline V gene lookup returns CDR1 DFQATT and CDR2 SNEGSKA (reference sequence). The ends were cut back, 6 bases at V and 4 bases at J, with 18 bases in the middle. This CDR3 region has 14 residues. Here the CDR3 DNA reads TGCAGTGCGACAAGGGATCTTCACTCCACTGAAGCTTTCTTT. Translated: CSATRDLHSTEAFF.

This clonotype was seen ten or more times. The chain uses TRBV6-5 and TRBJ2-7; no clear D gene. CDR3 length: 15 residues. The V end was cut by 0 bases, the J end by 3 bases, with 12 bases between. CDR1 is MNHEY, CDR2 SVGAGI, per germline. CDR3: CASSYSISGFYEQYF. The CDR3 coding sequence is TGTGCCAGCAGTTACTCAATTTCGGGTTTCTACGAGCAGTACTTC.

On this clonotype itself: With a much larger clone just one base away, this may be a read error. The CDR3 carries no conserved terminal phenylalanine or tryptophan, so it likely arises from a read error. The V call is TRBV18, the J call TRBJ2-1; 7 bases align to TRBD2. After removal of 4 bases from V and 3 bases from J, the junction contained 3 bases not matched to a gene. There are 14 residues in the CDR3. Germline CDR1 KGHSH, CDR2 LQKENI. CDR3 sequence reads: CASSLWTSYNEQFL. DNA for the CDR3: TGTGCCAGCTCACTCTGGACTAGCTACAATGAGCAGTTCCTC.

This clonotype was observed at least ten times. This sequence joins TRBV7-2 and TRBJ2-7; 8 nucleotides align to TRBD2. Germline-derived CDR1 and CDR2 are SGHTA and FQGNSA. The V segment lost 2 bases and the J segment 2 bases; nucleotides outside the gene matches: 5. This CDR3 contains 15 residues. CDR3 in DNA: TGTGCCAGCAGCTTACTAGCGGGTACAACCTACGAGCAGTACTTC. As protein: CASSLLAGTTYEQYF.

In regard to this clonotype: The conserved closing phenylalanine or tryptophan is absent in this CDR3, likely reflecting a read error. No DNA is shown, since the ends of the CDR3 on it are uncertain; the CDR3 is the one TCRdb lists. The V gene is TRBV9, the J gene TRBJ2-1; TRBD2, as called in the table, went unchecked against the DNA. Germline V lookup: CDR1 SGDLS, CDR2 YYNGEE. Termini included, the CDR3 measures 13 amino acids. CDR3 protein: CASSVELGDEQTL.

This clonotype was counted between two and nine times. The rearrangement joins TRBV20-1 to TRBJ2-3; D call uncertain. The CDR3 sequence is 14 residues long. In germline, CDR1 is DFQATT, CDR2 SNEGSKA (reference sequence). Trimming removed 0 bases at V and 1 base at J, with 8 bases between. CDR3 sequence: CSARDHGGTDTQYF. For the CDR3, the DNA is TGCAGTGCTAGAGATCATGGGGGCACAGATACGCAGTATTTT.

Ten or more counts support this clonotype. The rearrangement links TRBV4-2 to TRBJ2-7, with D uncertain. The CDR3 is made up of 16 amino acids. V was pared by 1 base and J by 3 bases, with 16 bases between. Germline assignment: CDR1 LGHNA and CDR2 YNFKEQ. CDR3 nucleotides: TGTGCCAGCAGCCAAGTCCCCGGCCGATGGGGCTACGAGCAGTACTTC. Translating gives CASSQVPGRWGYEQYF.

This clonotype came up many times. The V gene is TRBV5-5, the J gene TRBJ1-2, with a possible D match to TRBD1 (5 bases). Between the trimmed V and J ends, which lost 1 base and 3 bases, there was a span of 16 bases. Germline assignment: CDR1 SGHKS and CDR2 YYEKEE (reference sequence). The CDR3 runs to 16 residues. The CDR3 sequence is CASSLFVRDPDYGYTF. The DNA for the CDR3 is TGTGCCAGCAGCTTGTTCGTCAGGGATCCGGACTATGGCTACACCTTC.

V is TRBV20-1 and J is TRBJ2-1, with 12 bases aligning to TRBD2. Trimming removed 5 bases from V and 3 bases from J; junction bases left unmatched: 5. The germline CDR1 and CDR2 sequences are DFQATT and SNEGSKA (reference sequence). The CDR3 consists of 15 residues. DNA of the CDR3: TGCAGTGCTGAGACTAGCGGGAGCGTCTACAATGAGCAGTTCTTC. Its protein is CSAETSGSVYNEQFF.

Concerning this clonotype itself: One junction end does not reproduce the germline sequence, and a read error may be involved. V gene TRBV7-7 combines with J gene TRBJ1-4; 9 bases match TRBD1. This CDR3 has 15 amino acids. The germline gives CDR1 SSHAT, CDR2 FNYEAQ (reference sequence). CDR3 sequence: CASSVSGTGTEKLFF. The CDR3 nucleotides are TGTGCTAGCAGCGTATCCGGGACAGGGACTGAAAAACTGTTTTTT.

For this clonotype: A clone one base away is much larger, so this may be a read error. V gene TRBV28 combines with J gene TRBJ1-6, with D unresolved. V lost 8 bases to trimming and J lost 6 bases, with 11 bases between them. Germline CDR1 and CDR2: MDHEN and SYDVKM. CDR3 length: 13 residues. CDR3 sequence: CASGADGNSPLHF. CDR3 bases: TGTGCCAGCGGTGCCGACGGTAATTCACCCCTCCACTTT.

Ten or more counts support this clonotype. The rearrangement links TRBV15 to TRBJ1-4; 7 bases match TRBD1. Germline V gene data show CDR1 as LNHNV and CDR2 as YYDKDF (reference sequence). V shed 1 base, J shed 1 base, and the junction held 3 bases outside the gene matches. CDR3 length: 16 residues. The CDR3 spells CATSRGQGRTNEKLFF. CDR3 coding DNA: TGTGCCACCAGCAGAGGACAGGGTCGAACTAATGAAAAACTGTTTTTT.

This clonotype was seen many times. The chain couples TRBV5-7 to TRBJ2-7; 9 bases are a match to TRBD2. TRBV5-7 is noted as an ORF with a role that remains uncertain. The CDR3 has 15 residues. Germline trimming cut 2 bases from V and 7 bases from J; bases unmatched to any gene: 10. The CDR3 loop reads CASSLSGRTRGEQYF. The CDR3 DNA sequence: TGTGCCAGCAGCTTAAGCGGGAGGACCCGCGGGGAGCAGTACTTC.

This clonotype was seen ten or more times. Here the CDR3 reads CASSFEGGIYEQYF. The DNA for the CDR3 is TGTGCCAGCAGTTTCGAGGGCGGGATCTACGAGCAGTACTTC. The rearrangement uses TRBV12-3 or TRBV12-4 and TRBJ2-7; D is possibly TRBD2 (6 bases). The CDR3 totals 14 residues. V lost 3 bases and J lost 3, with 12 bases in between.

A word on this clonotype: An end of the junction does not agree with germline; a read error may underlie this. J is TRBJ1-4 and V is TRBV4-2; D is possibly TRBD1 (6 bases). The CDR3 loop spans 15 amino acids. From germline, CDR1 is LGHNA and CDR2 YNFKEQ. CDR3 DNA sequence: TGTGCCAGCAGCCCCACTGACTCTTCCGGGACATTACTGCTTTTT. It codes for CASSPTDSSGTLLLF.